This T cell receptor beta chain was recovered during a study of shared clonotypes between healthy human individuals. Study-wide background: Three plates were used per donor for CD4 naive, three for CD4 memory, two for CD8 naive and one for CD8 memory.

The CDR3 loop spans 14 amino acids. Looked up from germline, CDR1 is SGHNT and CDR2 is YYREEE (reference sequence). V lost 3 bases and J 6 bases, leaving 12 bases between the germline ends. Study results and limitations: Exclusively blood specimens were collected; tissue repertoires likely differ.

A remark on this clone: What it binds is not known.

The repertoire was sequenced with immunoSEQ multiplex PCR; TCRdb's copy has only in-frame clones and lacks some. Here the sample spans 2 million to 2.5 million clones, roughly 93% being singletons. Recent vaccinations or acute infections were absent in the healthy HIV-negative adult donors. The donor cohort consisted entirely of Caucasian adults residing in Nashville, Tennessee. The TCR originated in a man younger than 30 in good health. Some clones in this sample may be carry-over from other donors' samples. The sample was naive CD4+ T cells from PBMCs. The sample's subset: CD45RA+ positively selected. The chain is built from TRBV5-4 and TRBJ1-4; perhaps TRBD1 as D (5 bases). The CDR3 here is CASSSGGTDEKLFF. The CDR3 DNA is TGTGCCAGCAGCTCCGGAGGGACGGATGAAAAACTGTTTTTT.